This T cell receptor beta chain originates from a study of cytomegalovirus exposure and HLA in healthy donors. General study findings and limits: An analysis was carried out later, and it reportedly showed fewer N-insertions in an Asian-associated ancestry cluster than the 666-donor mean. In a later analysis, TCR beta V- and J-gene trimming showed a link to a missense DCLRE1C variant.

With respect to this clone: Its antigen remains unidentified.

The PCR was carried out with 60 Vbeta primers and 13 Jbeta primers. The assay was immunoSEQ multiplex PCR, and TCRdb's table has in-frame clones only and misses some. The sample gives 100,000 or so clones, 73% of which show up once; less than 4% is in the top ten. V dropped 4 bases and J dropped 2; count of bases not matched to a gene: 4. There are 15 residues in the CDR3. CDR1 and CDR2 (germline): SGDLS, YYNGEE. V is TRBV9 and J is TRBJ2-1; TRBD1 agrees at 9 bases. The sample taken for sequencing was PBMCs. The receptor was isolated from a middle-aged man in good health and CMV-seronegative. The CDR3 is CASSPTGGAYNEQFF. In nucleotides, the CDR3 is TGTGCCAGCAGCCCAACAGGGGGCGCCTACAATGAGCAGTTCTTC.